The 2 T cell receptor beta chains below were found in one sample sequenced in a study of T cell clonotyping in hematopoietic cell transplantation. As to time point: recipient sample about 28 days before transplant, after cytoreduction. Clones were sequenced by immunoSEQ multiplex PCR, and TCRdb holds only the in-frame ones, with some missing. Of roughly 29,000 clones listed, around 80% are singletons. Source: peripheral blood mononuclear cells, taken before stem cell transplant. These receptors originate from a woman between 25 and 40 years old with chronic myeloid leukemia. Some clones in this sample may be carry-over from other donors' samples.

The chain recombines TRBV6-5 with TRBJ2-7, with D possibly being TRBD2 (5 bases). V lost 5 bases, J lost 1 base, and 12 bases lay in between. The CDR3 length is 14 residues. Germline assignment: CDR1 MNHEY and CDR2 SVGAGI. The CDR3 nucleotides are TGTGCCAGCAGTCAACGGCTAGCTTCCTACGAGCAGTACTTC. This translates into CASSQRLASYEQYF.

The chain is built from TRBV29-1 and TRBJ1-5, with 8 bases matching TRBD1. This CDR3 has 12 amino acids. V shed 6 bases, J shed 5 bases, and the junction held 3 bases outside the gene matches. Germline assignment: CDR1 SQVTM and CDR2 ANQGSEA. CDR3 amino acids: CSVGQGDQPQHF. CDR3 nucleotides: TGCAGCGTAGGACAGGGAGATCAGCCCCAGCATTTT. Looking up the rest from reference TRBV29-1 and TRBJ1-5 gives the full variable domain: SAVISQKPSRDICQRGTSLTIQCQVDSQVTMMFWYRQQPGQSLTLIATANQGSEATYESGFVIDKFPISRPNLTFSTLTVSNMSPEDSSIYLCSVGQGDQPQHFGDGTRLSIL.